These 9 T cell receptor beta chains were all obtained from the same sample, sequenced in a study of cytomegalovirus exposure and HLA in healthy donors. In the PCR, 60 Vbeta and 13 Jbeta primers were used. Sequencing used immunoSEQ multiplex PCR; TCRdb keeps in-frame clones, though not all of them. The table includes some 100,000 clones, 75% to 85% detected once. The specimen was PBMCs. The receptors were gathered from a young woman in good health and CMV-seronegative.

The chain recombines TRBV14 with TRBJ1-1, with D perhaps matching TRBD1 (5 bases). The CDR3 is 13 amino acids. Germline V gene lookup returns CDR1 SGHDN and CDR2 FVKESK. Trimming removed 1 base at V and 4 bases at J, with 7 bases between. In nucleotides, the CDR3 is TGTGCCAGCAGCCAAGCCGGGGGCACTGAAGCTTTCTTT. This gives the protein CASSQAGGTEAFF.

The rearrangement uses TRBV5-4 and TRBJ1-1; D gene ambiguous. The length of the CDR3 is 16 residues. CDR1 is SGHNT, CDR2 YYREEE, per germline (reference sequence). Trimming took off 6 bases at V and 1 base at J, with 19 bases between the two ends. DNA of the CDR3: TGTGCCAGCACCAAAGGAGAACAAACCGGGAACACTGAAGCTTTCTTT. The encoded protein is CASTKGEQTGNTEAFF.

The rearrangement links TRBV14 to TRBJ1-1; TRBD1 matches at 7 bases. This CDR3 contains 16 residues. From germline, CDR1 is SGHDN and CDR2 FVKESK. V lost 4 bases and J lost 0; bases outside the gene matches: 8. The chain's CDR3 is CASSPWTGLVNTEAFF. The CDR3 DNA is TGTGCCAGCAGCCCTTGGACAGGATTAGTGAACACTGAAGCTTTCTTT. The full variable domain, with the rest looked up from reference TRBV14 and TRBJ1-1, is EAGVTQFPSHSVIEKGQTVTLRCDPISGHDNLYWYRRVMGKEIKFLLHFVKESKQDESGMPNNRFLAERTGGTYSTLKVQPAELEDSGVYFCASSPWTGLVNTEAFFGQGTRLTVV.

CDR3 nucleotide sequence: TGTGCCTGGAGCGAAGGGGCAGGGGCGTTGATAGCTTTCTTT. Its translation: CAWSEGAGALIAFF. The V gene is TRBV30, the J gene TRBJ1-1; D may be TRBD1 (6 bases). This CDR3 region has 14 residues. V was clipped by 3 bases and J by 10 bases, with 21 bases between them. From germline, CDR1 is GTSNPN and CDR2 SVGIG (reference sequence).

This clone was observed a few times. The rearrangement uses TRBV4-3 and TRBJ1-4, with a possible D match to TRBD1 (5 bases). The CDR3 covers 16 residues. CDR1 LGHNA and CDR2 YSLEER come from the germline V gene. V was trimmed by 1 base and J by 6 bases, leaving 15 bases between them. The CDR3 region has the DNA TGCGCCAGCAGCCAAGGTATAGGGGCCTGGGATGAAAAACTGTTTTTT. Encoded protein: CASSQGIGAWDEKLFF.

This clone has a single count. The chain uses TRBV27 and TRBJ2-4, with D possibly matching TRBD2 (5 bases). Germline CDR1 reads MNHEY; CDR2 reads SMNVEV (reference sequence). V lost 2 bases and J lost 0, with 11 bases in between. This CDR3 has 16 residues. CDR3 in amino acids: CASSLDGLQAKNIQYF. As DNA, the CDR3 is TGTGCCAGCAGTTTAGATGGACTCCAAGCCAAAAACATTCAGTACTTC.

About this clone: At one of its ends the junction is not consistent with the germline gene, which may arise from a read error. J is TRBJ1-4 and V is TRBV7-9; TRBD1 matches 7 bases. CDR1 and CDR2 from the germline V gene are SEHNR and FQNEAQ (reference sequence). This CDR3 has 15 residues. CDR3: CSSSSDRVSSEKLFF. The CDR3 DNA sequence: TGTTCCAGCAGCTCCGACAGGGTTTCGAGTGAAAAACTGTTTTTT. The full variable domain, rest sourced from reference TRBV7-9 and TRBJ1-4, is DTGVSQNPRHKITKRGQNVTFRCDPISEHNRLYWYRQTLGQGPEFLTYFQNEAQLEKSRLLSDRFSAERPKGSFSTLEIQRTEQGDSAMYLCSSSSDRVSSEKLFFGSGTQLSVL.

The rearrangement uses TRBV5-4 and TRBJ2-1; perhaps TRBD1 as D (5 bases). This CDR3 spans 15 amino acids. Per germline, CDR1 SGHNT and CDR2 YYREEE (reference sequence). Trimming removed 6 bases at V and 5 bases at J, with 18 bases between. The CDR3 DNA reads TGTGCCAGCACCACTCAAAGGGGATTTAACAATGAGCAGTTCTTC. Translating gives CASTTQRGFNNEQFF.

The genes are TRBV4-3 and TRBJ1-3, with 8 bases identical to TRBD1. Germline V gene lookup returns CDR1 LGHNA and CDR2 YSLEER. The CDR3 contains 16 residues. The V and J ends lost 1 base and 4 bases, in that order; junction bases with no gene match: 6. CDR3 sequence: CASSQATQGAGNTIYF. The CDR3 bases are TGCGCCAGCAGCCAAGCAACCCAGGGGGCCGGAAACACCATATATTTT.